These 12 T cell receptor beta chains were sequenced from one sample in a study of patients with pleural tuberculosis. Each CDR3 protein gets one entry after TCRdb re-called the reads with MiXCR. The repertoire has almost 30,000 distinct CDR3 sequences, over 15% of them found once; the top ten carry 3% to 4%. Specimen: peripheral blood. Receptors were obtained from a human donor with pleural tuberculosis.

This clonotype counts as medium-sized. V and J are TRBV6-6 and TRBJ2-5; unclear D gene. Germline V gives CDR1 MNHNY, CDR2 SVGAGI (reference sequence). The CDR3 contains 14 residues. Trimming pared 0 bases from V and 5 bases from J, leaving 10 bases between. In DNA, the CDR3 is TGTGCCAGCAGTTACTCCCCCTCTAGTGAGACCCAGTACTTC. Translated, it gives CASSYSPSSETQYF.

This clonotype is deemed medium-sized. V and J are TRBV27 and TRBJ1-1, with TRBD1 as a possible D gene (5 bases). CDR1 is MNHEY, CDR2 SMNVEV, per germline (reference sequence). The CDR3 runs 15 residues. V lost 1 base to trimming and J lost 1 base, with 10 bases between them. The CDR3 here is CASSLFDSKNTEAFF. The CDR3 DNA reads as TGTGCCAGCAGTTTATTTGACAGCAAGAACACTGAAGCTTTCTTT.

Note on this clonotype: A much larger clonotype is one base distant, so this may be a read error. The chain employs TRBV5-1 and TRBJ2-1; 7 bases are a match to TRBD2. Germline V gene sequence: CDR1 SGHRS, CDR2 YFSETQ. The CDR3 has 16 amino acids. Here the CDR3 DNA reads TGCGCCATCAGCTTCGTGGGGGGGAGCTCCTACAATGAGCAGTTCTTC. Translated, it gives CAISFVGGSSYNEQFF.

The table lists this clonotype with many counts. The gene calls are TRBV12-3 or TRBV12-4 and TRBJ1-5; 7 positions agree with TRBD1. This CDR3 is 14 amino acids long. Trimming removed 5 bases from V and 9 bases from J; junction bases left unmatched: 10. The CDR3 loop is CASSPRQGGPPQHF. The CDR3 DNA is TGTGCCAGCAGTCCCAGACAGGGAGGGCCGCCCCAGCATTTT.

Relative to its sample, this clonotype is medium-sized. This rearrangement joins TRBV6-2 or TRBV6-3 to TRBJ1-4, with D uncertain. Germline-derived CDR1 and CDR2 are MNHEY and SVGEGT. The ends were cut back, 2 bases at V and 14 bases at J, with 15 bases in the middle. The CDR3 extends over 13 amino acids. The CDR3 here is CASSYGGGFELFF. DNA of the CDR3: TGTGCCAGCAGTTACGGCGGCGGTTTTGAGCTGTTTTTT.

The table lists this clonotype with many counts. The chain has TRBV18 and TRBJ1-2, with 10 bases aligning to TRBD1. Germline V gives CDR1 KGHSH, CDR2 LQKENI. V lost 4 bases and J lost 3; bases outside the gene matches: 2. The CDR3 has 14 residues. The CDR3 sequence is CASSLGTGDYGYTF. The DNA of the CDR3 is TGTGCCAGCTCACTTGGGACAGGGGACTATGGCTACACCTTC.

This clonotype ranks as medium-sized (0.01 to 0.1%). CDR3 amino acids: CASSFGGTSPMVQYF. The CDR3 DNA reads TGTGCCAGCAGTTTTGGCGGGACCTCCCCAATGGTCCAGTACTTC. The chain combines TRBV27 with TRBJ2-5, with a possible D match to TRBD2 (6 bases). CDR3 size: 15 residues. The ends were cut back, 3 bases at V and 10 bases at J, with 21 bases in the middle. Germline assignment: CDR1 MNHEY and CDR2 SMNVEV (reference sequence).

Concerning this clonotype: This clone may be a read error of a much larger clone one base away. The chain carries TRBV19 and TRBJ2-2; D not certain. V lost 8 bases and J 4 bases, leaving 14 bases between the germline ends. In germline, CDR1 is LNHDA, CDR2 SQIVND (reference sequence). This CDR3 is 14 amino acids long. CDR3 in amino acids: CASSAPSSTGELFF. The CDR3 DNA reads TGTGCCAGTTCTGCTCCCAGCAGCACCGGGGAGCTGTTTTTT. The variable domain in full, with the rest retrieved from reference TRBV19 and TRBJ2-2, is DGGITQSPKYLFRKEGQNVTLSCEQNLNHDAMYWYRQDPGQGLRLIYYSQIVNDFQKGDIAEGYSVSREKKESFPLTVTSAQKNPTAFYLCASSAPSSTGELFFGEGSRLTVL.

This clonotype appeared many times. V and J are TRBV19 and TRBJ2-1; 10 nucleotides line up with TRBD2. CDR1 LNHDA and CDR2 SQIVND come from the germline V gene (reference sequence). Trimming cost V 5 bases and J 6 bases; bases outside gene matches: 7. This CDR3 comprises 15 residues. Written as DNA, the CDR3 is TGTGCCAGTAGTTTGGGGACTAGCGAGCTCAATGAGCAGTTCTTC. This encodes CASSLGTSELNEQFF.

The chain couples TRBV27 to TRBJ2-7; possible D gene TRBD1, 7 bases. V dropped 2 bases and J dropped 2 bases, with 19 bases sitting between them. CDR1 is MNHEY, CDR2 SMNVEV, per germline (reference sequence). This CDR3 has 17 amino acids. The CDR3 protein is CASSLGPPGGLAYEQYF. The CDR3, as DNA: TGTGCCAGCAGTTTAGGCCCCCCAGGGGGGCTGGCCTACGAGCAGTACTTC.

This clonotype was counted many times. The genes are TRBV29-1 and TRBJ2-5; the match to TRBD2 covers 10 bases. This CDR3 contains 14 residues. Germline V gene data show CDR1 as SQVTM and CDR2 as ANQGSEA. Germline trimming cut 7 bases from V and 2 bases from J; bases unmatched to any gene: 7. The CDR3 region is CSAKTSGQQETQYF. As DNA, the CDR3 is TGCAGCGCGAAGACTAGCGGGCAACAAGAGACCCAGTACTTC.

This clonotype was picked up many times. A much larger clonotype is one base distant, so this may be a read error. The chain recombines TRBV27 with TRBJ1-2, with D unclear. Germline V gene sequence: CDR1 MNHEY, CDR2 SMNVEV (reference sequence). The CDR3 has 14 residues. CDR3 sequence: CASSFKTGFYGYAF. Written as DNA, the CDR3 is TGTGCCAGCAGTTTCAAGACCGGCTTCTATGGCTACGCCTTC.